The source of this T cell receptor beta chain is a study of OX40 agonist ivuxolimab in advanced cancers. Study in general: Around 40% of patients had received prior checkpoint inhibitor therapy. Partial responses occurred in Three dose-escalation patients, one with hepatocellular carcinoma and two with cutaneous melanoma.

There are 15 residues in the CDR3. Germline-derived CDR1 and CDR2 are SEHNR and FQNEAQ (reference sequence). Trimming took off 3 bases at V and 4 bases at J, with 14 bases between the two ends. Drawing of blood for sampling happened at baseline, at cycle 4 day 1, and at cycle 7 day 1. Some clones are missing from TCRdb's copy, which holds only in-frame ones; the method was immunoSEQ multiplex PCR. The sample gives 5,600 or so clones, 70% to 75% of which show up once; about 64% is in the top ten. The sample was CD4+ or CD8+ T cells sorted from blood, taken in a trial of the OX40 agonist ivuxolimab. The chain uses TRBV7-9 and TRBJ2-3; TRBD2 might be the D (6 bases). The TCR comes from an adult with an advanced solid tumor such as melanoma, head and neck, liver or kidney cancer. CDR3 sequence: CASSFSLAESDTQYF. CDR3 nucleotide sequence: TGTGCCAGCAGCTTCTCACTAGCTGAATCAGATACGCAGTATTTT.